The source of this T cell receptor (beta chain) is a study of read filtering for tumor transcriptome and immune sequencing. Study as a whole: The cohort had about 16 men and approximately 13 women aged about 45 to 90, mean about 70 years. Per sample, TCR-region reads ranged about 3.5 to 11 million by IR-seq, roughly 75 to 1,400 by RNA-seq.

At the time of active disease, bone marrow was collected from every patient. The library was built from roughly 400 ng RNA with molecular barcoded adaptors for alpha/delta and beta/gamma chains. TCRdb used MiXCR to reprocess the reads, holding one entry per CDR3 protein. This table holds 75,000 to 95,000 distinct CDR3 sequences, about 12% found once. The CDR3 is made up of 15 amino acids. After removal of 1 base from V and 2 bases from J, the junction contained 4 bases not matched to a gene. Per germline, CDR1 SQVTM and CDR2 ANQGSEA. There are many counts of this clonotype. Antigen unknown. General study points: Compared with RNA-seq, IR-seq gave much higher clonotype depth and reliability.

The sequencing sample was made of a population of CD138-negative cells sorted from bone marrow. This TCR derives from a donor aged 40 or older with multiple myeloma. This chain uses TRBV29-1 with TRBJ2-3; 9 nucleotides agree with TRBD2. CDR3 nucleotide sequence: TGCAGCGTTGAAGGGGCTAGCGGGAACACAGATACGCAGTATTTT. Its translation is CSVEGASGNTDTQYF.